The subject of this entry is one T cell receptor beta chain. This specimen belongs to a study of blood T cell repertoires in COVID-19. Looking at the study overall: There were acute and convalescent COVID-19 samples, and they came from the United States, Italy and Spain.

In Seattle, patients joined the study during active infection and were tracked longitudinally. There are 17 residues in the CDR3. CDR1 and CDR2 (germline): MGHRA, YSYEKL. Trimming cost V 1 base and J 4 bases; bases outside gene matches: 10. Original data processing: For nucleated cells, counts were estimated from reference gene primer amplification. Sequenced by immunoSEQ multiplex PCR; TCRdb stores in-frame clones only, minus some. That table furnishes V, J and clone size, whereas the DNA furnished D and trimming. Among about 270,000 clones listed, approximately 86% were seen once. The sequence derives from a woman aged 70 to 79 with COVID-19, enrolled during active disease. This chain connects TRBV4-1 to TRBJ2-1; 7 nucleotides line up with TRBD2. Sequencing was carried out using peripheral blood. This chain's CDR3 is CASSQGLGGRGYNEQFF. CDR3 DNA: TGCGCCAGCAGCCAAGGGCTGGGAGGGCGGGGATACAATGAGCAGTTCTTC.